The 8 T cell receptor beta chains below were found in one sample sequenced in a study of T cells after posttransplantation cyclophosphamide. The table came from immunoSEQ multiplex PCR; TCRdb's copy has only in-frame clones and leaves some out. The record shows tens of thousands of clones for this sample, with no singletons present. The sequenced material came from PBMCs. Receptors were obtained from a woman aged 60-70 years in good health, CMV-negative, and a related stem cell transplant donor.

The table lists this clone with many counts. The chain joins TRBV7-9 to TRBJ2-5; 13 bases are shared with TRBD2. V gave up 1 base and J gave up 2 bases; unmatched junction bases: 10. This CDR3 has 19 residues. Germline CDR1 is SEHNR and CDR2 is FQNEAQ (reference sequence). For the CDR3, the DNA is TGTGCCAGCAGCTTAGGGAGGACTAGCGGGGGCCCCGGGCAAGAGACCCAGTACTTC. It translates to CASSLGRTSGGPGQETQYF. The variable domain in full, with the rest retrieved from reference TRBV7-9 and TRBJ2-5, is DTGVSQNPRHKITKRGQNVTFRCDPISEHNRLYWYRQTLGQGPEFLTYFQNEAQLEKSRLLSDRFSAERPKGSFSTLEIQRTEQGDSAMYLCASSLGRTSGGPGQETQYFGPGTRLLVL.

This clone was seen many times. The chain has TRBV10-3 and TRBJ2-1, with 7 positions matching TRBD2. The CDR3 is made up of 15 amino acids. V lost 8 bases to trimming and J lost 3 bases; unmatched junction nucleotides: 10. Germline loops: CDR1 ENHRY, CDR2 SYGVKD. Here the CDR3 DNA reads TGTGCCATCGCCCCGGGGCGGGAGAGCTACAATGAGCAGTTCTTC. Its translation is CAIAPGRESYNEQFF.

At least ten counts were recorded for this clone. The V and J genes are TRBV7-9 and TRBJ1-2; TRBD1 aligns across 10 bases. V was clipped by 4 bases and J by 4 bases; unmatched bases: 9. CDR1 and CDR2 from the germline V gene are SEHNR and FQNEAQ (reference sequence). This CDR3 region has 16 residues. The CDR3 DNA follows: TGTGCCAGCAGCTCGGAACCCGGGACAGGGGTCTATGGCTACACCTTC. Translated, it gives CASSSEPGTGVYGYTF.

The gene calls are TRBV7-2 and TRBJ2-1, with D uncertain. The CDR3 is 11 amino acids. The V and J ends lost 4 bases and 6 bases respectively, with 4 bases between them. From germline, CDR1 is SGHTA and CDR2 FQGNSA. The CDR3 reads CASSSSNEQFF. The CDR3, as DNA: TGTGCCAGCAGCTCTAGCAATGAGCAGTTCTTC.

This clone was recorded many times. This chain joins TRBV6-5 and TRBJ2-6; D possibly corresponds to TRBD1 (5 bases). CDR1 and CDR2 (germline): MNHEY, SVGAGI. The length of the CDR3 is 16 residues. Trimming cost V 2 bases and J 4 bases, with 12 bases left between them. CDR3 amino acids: CASSYVGVQGANVLTF. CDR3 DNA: TGTGCCAGCAGTTACGTAGGGGTACAAGGGGCCAACGTCCTGACTTTC.

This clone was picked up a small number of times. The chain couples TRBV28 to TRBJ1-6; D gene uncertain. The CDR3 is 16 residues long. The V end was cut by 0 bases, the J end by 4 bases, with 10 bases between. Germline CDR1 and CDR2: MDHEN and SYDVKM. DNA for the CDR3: TGTGCCAGCAGTTTATGGCCAGGCGATTATAATTCACCCCTCCACTTT. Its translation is CASSLWPGDYNSPLHF.

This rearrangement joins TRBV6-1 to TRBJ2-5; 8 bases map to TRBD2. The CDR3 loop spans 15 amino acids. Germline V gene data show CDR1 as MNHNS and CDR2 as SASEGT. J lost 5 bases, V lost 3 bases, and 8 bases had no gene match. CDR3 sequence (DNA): TGTGCCAGCAGTGAGATGGGACTAGGGATGGAGACCCAGTACTTC. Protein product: CASSEMGLGMETQYF.

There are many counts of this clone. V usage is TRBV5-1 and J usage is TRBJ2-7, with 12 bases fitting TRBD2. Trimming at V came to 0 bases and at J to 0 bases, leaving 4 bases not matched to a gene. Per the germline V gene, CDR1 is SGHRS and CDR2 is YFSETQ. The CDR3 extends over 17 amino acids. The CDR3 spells CASSLGLAGAPSYEQYF. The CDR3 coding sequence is TGCGCCAGCAGCTTGGGACTAGCGGGAGCCCCCTCCTACGAGCAGTACTTC.